This T cell receptor (beta chain) comes out of a study of shared clonotypes between healthy human individuals. In the case of this clone: Its antigen is not known.

Whole-study findings and limits: It was only blood that was sampled, and tissue repertoires likely differ.

Assay: immunoSEQ multiplex PCR; the TCRdb copy retains only in-frame clones and omits some. Among 300,000 to 350,000 clones listed, over 70% were seen once. With 0 bases removed from V and 6 bases from J, the gap between germline ends came to 17 bases. Per the germline V gene, CDR1 is SGHAT and CDR2 is FQNNGV. The CDR3 is 16 amino acids. The material sequenced was memory CD4+ T cells sorted from blood. As for subset: CD45RA-negative fraction. The chain links TRBV11-2 to TRBJ1-1; D might be TRBD1 (5 bases). This clonotype was obtained from a man aged 25 to 40 in good health. This CDR3 reads CASSLDRSELGAEAFF. CDR3 in DNA: TGTGCCAGCAGCTTAGATCGCTCAGAACTGGGGGCTGAAGCTTTCTTT.